The text below deals with one TCR beta chain. This CDR3 comprises 15 residues. The germline V gene has CDR1 SGHTA and CDR2 FQGNSA. These data belong to a study of blood T cells in healthy people across ages. Primed by a sample-barcoded 5' primer and a J-beta primer mix, a second PCR proceeded for roughly 6 to 12 cycles. TCRdb reanalysed the 5' RACE reads using MiXCR and keeps one entry per CDR3 protein. The table lists 500,000 to 650,000 distinct CDR3 sequences, roughly a quarter of them singletons, with about 3.3% in the top ten. These data were also filed under a second study, of T cells of mothers and their children. Per that study: Per mother, over 9 million TCR beta CDR3 reads were obtained; per child, about 3 million.

The clonotype was recovered from a boy aged 2 to 10 in good health. The chain uses TRBV7-2 and TRBJ2-1; D is perhaps TRBD1 or TRBD2 (5 bases each). The J call is in doubt because the DNA end fits TRBJ2-7 better. Sequenced sample: blood. CDR3 protein: CASIWIRGLTYEQYF. CDR3 in DNA: TGTGCCAGCATCTGGATCCGGGGCCTGACCTACGAGCAGTACTTC.